Presented here are 10 T cell receptor beta chains from one specimen sequenced in a study of T-cell reconstitution after alpha-beta-depleted transplantation in children. Using unique molecular identifiers, the investigators prepared the TCRbeta library. TCRdb itself ran the PCR reads through MiXCR, one entry per CDR3 protein. The sample carries 200,000 to 300,000 distinct CDR3 sequences, roughly 8.2% recorded once. The sample here was PBMCs, mostly from graft donor cells, taken 180 days after TCRalphabeta/CD19-depleted stem cell transplant. Receptor source: a male patient younger than 18 who had a stem cell transplant for acute lymphoblastic leukemia, so the T cells may come from the graft donor.

This clonotype showed up many times. The V gene is TRBV5-6, the J gene TRBJ2-1; 8 bases agree with TRBD1. There are 16 residues in the CDR3. The V segment lost 2 bases and the J segment 3 bases; nucleotides outside the gene matches: 7. Germline V gene data show CDR1 as SGHDT and CDR2 as YYEEEE. This chain's CDR3 is CASSFGQGVGYNEQFF. CDR3 in DNA: TGTGCCAGCAGCTTTGGACAGGGAGTAGGCTACAATGAGCAGTTCTTC.

This clonotype was seen repeatedly, ten times or more. J is TRBJ2-2 and V is TRBV3-1; no clear D. Germline CDR1 is LGHDT and CDR2 is YNNKEL (reference sequence). Trimming removed 5 bases from V and 7 bases from J, with 5 bases in between. The CDR3 loop spans 11 amino acids. CDR3 region: CASSMVGELFF. The CDR3, as DNA: TGTGCCAGCAGCATGGTCGGGGAGCTGTTTTTT. The full variable domain, its missing parts supplied by reference TRBV3-1 and TRBJ2-2, is DTAVSQTPKYLVTQMGNDKSIKCEQNLGHDTMYWYKQDSKKFLKIMFSYNNKELIINETVPNRFSPKSPDKAHLNLHINSLELGDSAVYFCASSMVGELFFGEGSRLTVL.

The sample holds many counts of this clonotype. The gene calls are TRBV28 and TRBJ1-5; no definite D call. The germline gives CDR1 MDHEN, CDR2 SYDVKM. V shed 3 bases and J shed 7 bases, with 13 bases lying between them. CDR3 length: 14 amino acids. In nucleotides, the CDR3 is TGTGCCAGCAGTTTGTTCGGATCGGGCCAGCCCCAGCATTTT. Amino acids: CASSLFGSGQPQHF.

This clonotype was recorded many times. The V and J genes are TRBV11-2 and TRBJ2-7; 12 positions agree with TRBD2. Losses at the gene ends were 4 bases for V and 2 bases for J; bases not matched to a gene: 12. Germline loops: CDR1 SGHAT, CDR2 FQNNGV. The CDR3 has 18 amino acids. The CDR3 sequence: CASSSFRGTSGPTYEQYF. DNA of the CDR3: TGTGCCAGCAGCTCCTTTCGCGGGACTAGCGGGCCTACCTACGAGCAGTACTTC.

In this sample, this clonotype turned up many times. CDR3 nucleotides: TGTGCCAGCAGTTGGCGACTAGCGCACAATGAGCAGTTCTTC. This translates into CASSWRLAHNEQFF. This chain uses TRBV27 with TRBJ2-1; TRBD2 matches 8 bases. CDR3 length equals 14 residues. CDR1 is MNHEY and CDR2 is SMNVEV in the germline V gene (reference sequence). Germline trimming cut 4 bases from V and 5 bases from J; bases unmatched to any gene: 4.

This clonotype appeared many times. The J gene is TRBJ1-2, the V gene TRBV29-1, with a weak D call TRBD1 (5 bases). Trimming pared 6 bases from V and 4 bases from J, leaving 21 bases between. The CDR3 is made up of 15 amino acids. Germline V lookup: CDR1 SQVTM, CDR2 ANQGSEA. The CDR3 DNA reads as TGCAGCGTCGCCCCGGGACTCTCCTCCCTCTATGGCTACACCTTC. Amino acids: CSVAPGLSSLYGYTF.

The table lists this clonotype with many counts. The V gene is TRBV18, the J gene TRBJ1-2; unclear D gene. The CDR3 totals 14 residues. The germline gives CDR1 KGHSH, CDR2 LQKENI. V was clipped by 2 bases and J by 2 bases, with 9 bases between them. CDR3 coding DNA: TGTGCCAGCTCACCAATATCCAGGAACTATGGCTACACCTTC. It yields the protein CASSPISRNYGYTF.

With regard to this clonotype: This could be a read error, since a much larger clone is one nucleotide away. V and J are TRBV18 and TRBJ1-2; D uncertain. V lost 2 bases, J lost 8 bases, and 15 bases lay in between. In germline, CDR1 is KGHSH, CDR2 LQKENI. This CDR3 comprises 14 residues. For the CDR3, the DNA is TGTGCCAGCTCACCAGCGGCGGGCAGTTACGGCTACACCTTC. This codes for CASSPAAGSYGYTF.

This clonotype occurred many times. The CDR3 here is CASSVASGRDEQYF. The DNA for the CDR3 is TGTGCCAGCAGCGTAGCATCCGGGCGCGACGAGCAGTACTTC. V gene TRBV9 combines with J gene TRBJ2-7; D is unresolved. The germline V gene encodes CDR1 SGDLS and CDR2 YYNGEE. V was trimmed by 0 bases and J by 5 bases, leaving 12 bases between them. The CDR3 length is 14 residues.

This clonotype has a count of ten or more. This chain connects TRBV20-1 to TRBJ2-5; D is ambiguous. Trimming took off 0 bases at V and 4 bases at J, with 21 bases between the two ends. Germline CDR1 is DFQATT and CDR2 is SNEGSKA (reference sequence). The length of the CDR3 is 17 residues. The CDR3 DNA sequence: TGCAGTGCTAGAGATCTTGCGACACTCTTAGAGATAGAGACCCAGTACTTC. As protein: CSARDLATLLEIETQYF.